The 32 T cell receptor beta chains below come from one sample, sequenced in a study of lymphopenia after photon versus proton radiotherapy. Profiling relied on immunoSEQ multiplex PCR, and the TCRdb table lists in-frame clones only, not all of them. The sample contains about 68,000 clones, roughly 93% of which appear only once. The sequencing here drew on peripheral blood, taken from a patient treated with photon-based radiotherapy. These receptors originate from a woman aged 70 to 79 with pancreatic cancer.

The chain is built from TRBV28 and TRBJ1-2; D perhaps matches TRBD1 (5 bases). The CDR3 sequence is 12 residues long. Per germline, CDR1 MDHEN and CDR2 SYDVKM. The V gene lost 3 bases and the J gene lost 8 bases, with 10 bases spanning the gap. CDR3 in DNA: TGTGCCAGCAGTTTTCGGGGCGGCGGCTACACCTTC. Its translation: CASSFRGGGYTF.

The chain couples TRBV27 to TRBJ2-1; 7 nucleotides agree with TRBD2. Germline trimming cut 6 bases from V and 5 bases from J; bases unmatched to any gene: 4. CDR3 size: 13 residues. Germline CDR1 reads MNHEY; CDR2 reads SMNVEV (reference sequence). CDR3 sequence: CASRGLADNEQFF. CDR3 coding DNA: TGTGCCAGCAGAGGGCTAGCGGACAATGAGCAGTTCTTC.

The count of this clone is one. The rearrangement joins TRBV30 to TRBJ1-1, with no clear D. This CDR3 has 13 amino acids. V lost 3 bases, J lost 5 bases, and 13 bases lay in between. Germline CDR1 reads GTSNPN; CDR2 reads SVGIG (reference sequence). The DNA for the CDR3 is TGTGCCTGGAGGGAGGGCCCGGGGACTGAAGCTTTCTTT. Translating gives CAWREGPGTEAFF.

V gene TRBV11-1 combines with J gene TRBJ2-7; no reliable D call. This CDR3 is 11 amino acids long. V shed 4 bases and J shed 2 bases, with 3 bases lying between them. Germline V gene data show CDR1 as SGHAT and CDR2 as FQDESV (reference sequence). The chain's CDR3 is CASSSTYEQYF. The CDR3 DNA reads TGTGCCAGCAGCTCCACCTACGAGCAGTACTTC. The complete variable domain, with remaining parts taken from reference TRBV11-1 and TRBJ2-7, reads EAEVAQSPRYKITEKSQAVAFWCDPISGHATLYWYRQILGQGPELLVQFQDESVVDDSQLPKDRFSAERLKGVDSTLKIQPAELGDSAMYLCASSSTYEQYFGPGTRLTVT.

The rearrangement links TRBV5-6 to TRBJ2-5; D not resolved. CDR1 is SGHDT and CDR2 is YYEEEE in the germline V gene. The CDR3 runs to 15 residues. The ends were cut back, 0 bases at V and 1 base at J, with 10 bases in the middle. The CDR3 DNA sequence: TGTGCCAGCAGCTTGGCCCTCGCCGTCCAAGAGACCCAGTACTTC. Its protein is CASSLALAVQETQYF. Combining the CDR3 with reference TRBV5-6 and TRBJ2-5 gives the whole variable domain DAGVTQSPTHLIKTRGQQVTLRCSPKSGHDTVSWYQQALGQGPQFIFQYYEEEERQRGNFPDRFSGHQFPNYSSELNVNALLLGDSALYLCASSLALAVQETQYFGPGTRLLVL.

As DNA, the CDR3 is TGTGCCAGCAGCTTGCAGCCGGGACTAGCGAACAATGAGCAGTTCTTC. This codes for CASSLQPGLANNEQFF. The chain couples TRBV7-8 to TRBJ2-1; 10 nucleotides match TRBD2. The trim removed 3 bases at V and 5 bases at J, leaving 7 bases unmatched. Germline CDR1 and CDR2: SGHVS and FQNEAQ. This CDR3 is 16 amino acids long.

This chain connects TRBV11-3 to TRBJ2-1; 10 bases align to TRBD2. This CDR3 has 18 amino acids. From germline, CDR1 is SGHNT and CDR2 YENEEA. V lost 1 base and J lost 0; bases outside the gene matches: 6. CDR3 region: CASSLVGPSGSSYNEQFF. CDR3 sequence (DNA): TGTGCCAGCAGCTTAGTCGGTCCTAGCGGGAGCTCCTACAATGAGCAGTTCTTC.

This chain links TRBV28 with TRBJ2-7, with 8 positions matching TRBD1. The length of the CDR3 is 12 residues. The V and J ends lost 10 bases and 3 bases, in that order; junction bases with no gene match: 5. Germline assignment: CDR1 MDHEN and CDR2 SYDVKM. The CDR3 DNA follows: TGTGCCATCGCCGGGACAGGCTACGAGCAGTACTTC. Translating gives CAIAGTGYEQYF.

This rearrangement joins TRBV7-2 to TRBJ2-7; 11 bases map to TRBD2. CDR1 and CDR2 from the germline V gene are SGHTA and FQGNSA. The CDR3 loop spans 18 amino acids. J was trimmed by 2 bases and V by 0 bases; bases with no gene match: 9. CDR3 DNA sequence: TGTGCCAGCAGCTTAGCGGGATCACTAGCGGGAGTGCCCTACGAGCAGTACTTC. It encodes CASSLAGSLAGVPYEQYF.

The chain couples TRBV28 to TRBJ2-2, with D perhaps matching TRBD2 (5 bases). Trimming cost V 2 bases and J 6 bases, with 13 bases left between them. Germline values: CDR1 MDHEN, CDR2 SYDVKM. This CDR3 is built from 15 residues. The CDR3 DNA follows: TGTGCCAGCAGTTTAAGCGTTCTTAGCGCCGGGGAGCTGTTTTTT. This encodes CASSLSVLSAGELFF.

The V call is TRBV29-1, the J call TRBJ1-2; D remains unclear. Between the trimmed V and J ends, which lost 4 bases and 4 bases, there was a span of 10 bases. The CDR3 loop spans 12 amino acids. Germline-derived CDR1 and CDR2 are SQVTM and ANQGSEA. The CDR3 nucleotides are TGCAGCGTTGCGGAGGGAAGCTATGGCTACACCTTC. Translated, it gives CSVAEGSYGYTF.

V gene TRBV7-9 combines with J gene TRBJ1-1; no clear D. The CDR3 has 15 residues. Per the germline V gene, CDR1 is SEHNR and CDR2 is FQNEAQ (reference sequence). Trimming shortened V by 4 bases and J by 2 bases, and 14 bases separated the two germline ends. DNA for the CDR3: TGTGCCAGCAGCTCAGCTGACACTAAAAACACTGAAGCTTTCTTT. It yields the protein CASSSADTKNTEAFF. The variable domain in full, completed from reference TRBV7-9 and TRBJ1-1, reads DTGVSQNPRHKITKRGQNVTFRCDPISEHNRLYWYRQTLGQGPEFLTYFQNEAQLEKSRLLSDRFSAERPKGSFSTLEIQRTEQGDSAMYLCASSSADTKNTEAFFGQGTRLTVV.

This rearrangement joins TRBV5-4 to TRBJ1-4; 7 bases map to TRBD1. Per the germline V gene, CDR1 is SGHNT and CDR2 is YYREEE (reference sequence). The J segment lost 7 bases and the V segment lost 2 bases, leaving 11 bases of the junction unmatched. This CDR3 spans 16 amino acids. As DNA, the CDR3 is TGTGCCAGCAGCTTAGAAACTGGGACAGCTAGTGAAAAACTGTTTTTT. Its translation is CASSLETGTASEKLFF.

This chain links TRBV15 with TRBJ2-2; D remains ambiguous. The CDR3 spans 14 residues. CDR1 and CDR2 (germline): LNHNV, YYDKDF (reference sequence). The ends were cut back, 0 bases at V and 7 bases at J, with 9 bases in the middle. CDR3 sequence reads: CATSRDRTRGELFF. CDR3 sequence (DNA): TGTGCCACCAGCAGAGATCGGACCCGCGGGGAGCTGTTTTTT.

The rearrangement uses TRBV19 and TRBJ2-7; tentatively, D is TRBD1 (6 bases). V was clipped by 2 bases and J by 0 bases, with 17 bases between them. The CDR3 is made up of 17 amino acids. Germline values: CDR1 LNHDA, CDR2 SQIVND (reference sequence). The CDR3 region is CASSISGGQGNSYEQYF. In DNA form, the CDR3 reads TGTGCCAGTAGTATAAGTGGTGGCCAGGGGAACTCCTACGAGCAGTACTTC.

This chain uses TRBV11-2 with TRBJ2-2, with 12 nucleotides matching TRBD2. Unmatched junction bases numbered 4, after V lost 5 bases and J lost 6 bases. The CDR3 spans 15 residues. The germline V gene has CDR1 SGHAT and CDR2 FQNNGV. The CDR3 here is CASSRTSGTPGELFF. The CDR3 DNA reads as TGTGCCAGCAGCCGGACTAGCGGGACCCCCGGGGAGCTGTTTTTT. Filled out from reference TRBV11-2 and TRBJ2-2, the complete variable domain reads EAGVAQSPRYKIIEKRQSVAFWCNPISGHATLYWYQQILGQGPKLLIQFQNNGVVDDSQLPKDRFSAERLKGVDSTLKIQPAKLEDSAVYLCASSRTSGTPGELFFGEGSRLTVL.

In this sample, this clone turned up once. The rearrangement joins TRBV28 to TRBJ2-7; TRBD2 matches 8 bases. The CDR3 covers 15 residues. The V and J ends lost 2 bases and 7 bases, in that order; junction bases with no gene match: 10. Germline assignment: CDR1 MDHEN and CDR2 SYDVKM. The CDR3 sequence: CASSLTREASSEQYF. CDR3 nucleotide sequence: TGTGCCAGCAGTTTAACGCGGGAGGCCTCCTCTGAGCAGTACTTC.

This chain links TRBV6-1 with TRBJ1-5; 9 positions agree with TRBD1. Trimming removed 4 bases from V and 5 bases from J; junction bases left unmatched: 6. Germline lookup yields CDR1 MNHNS and CDR2 SASEGT. This CDR3 contains 15 residues. The CDR3 DNA is TGTGCCAGCAGTGTTGAGACAGGGGGACATCAGCCCCAGCATTTT. It specifies CASSVETGGHQPQHF.

A single count supports this clone. This chain links TRBV30 with TRBJ2-1; 9 nucleotides match TRBD2. CDR3 length: 16 amino acids. J gave up 8 bases and V 0 bases, and 11 bases lay outside the gene matches. Germline-derived CDR1 and CDR2 are GTSNPN and SVGIG (reference sequence). The CDR3 nucleotides are TGTGCCTGGAGTGTACGAAGCAGCGGGAGGAATTATGAGCAGTTCTTC. This gives the protein CAWSVRSSGRNYEQFF.

The chain uses TRBV29-1 and TRBJ1-1; D remains ambiguous. This CDR3 contains 12 residues. Germline lookup yields CDR1 SQVTM and CDR2 ANQGSEA. V was shortened by 6 bases and J by 5 bases, with 13 bases between the two germline ends. CDR3 region: CSVGPTRTEAFF. The CDR3 DNA is TGCAGCGTCGGCCCCACCCGGACTGAAGCTTTCTTT.

V usage is TRBV11-2 and J usage is TRBJ1-1; tentative D call: TRBD1 (6 bases). Trimming removed 0 bases from V and 6 bases from J, with 26 bases in between. The CDR3 spans 19 residues. CDR1 SGHAT and CDR2 FQNNGV come from the germline V gene. CDR3 sequence reads: CASSLDPQGGAGAGSEAFF. CDR3 DNA: TGTGCCAGCAGCTTAGACCCCCAAGGGGGTGCGGGGGCGGGGTCTGAAGCTTTCTTT.

The chain employs TRBV9 and TRBJ2-1; D is unclear. The germline V and J ends were trimmed by 2 bases and 0 bases, with 9 bases remaining between them. Germline CDR1 SGDLS, CDR2 YYNGEE. The CDR3 consists of 15 residues. In nucleotides, the CDR3 is TGTGCCAGCAGCGTTGCAGCGAACTCCTACAATGAGCAGTTCTTC. This encodes CASSVAANSYNEQFF.

The chain carries TRBV7-9 and TRBJ2-1, with 7 positions matching TRBD1. The CDR3 loop spans 18 amino acids. Per germline, CDR1 SEHNR and CDR2 FQNEAQ (reference sequence). Trimming removed 4 bases from V and 12 bases from J; junction bases left unmatched: 24. The CDR3: CASSSYSTRGKGQRGQFF. DNA for the CDR3: TGTGCCAGCAGCTCCTACTCCACCAGGGGGAAAGGACAAAGGGGGCAGTTCTTC.

The chain is built from TRBV29-1 and TRBJ2-3, with a weak D call TRBD2 (6 bases). This CDR3 region has 14 residues. With 5 bases removed from V and 0 bases from J, the gap between germline ends came to 12 bases. The V gene's germline CDR1 is SQVTM and CDR2 ANQGSEA. CDR3 loop: CSVPGGASTDTQYF. The CDR3 DNA reads as TGCAGCGTTCCAGGAGGGGCTAGCACAGATACGCAGTATTTT.

This clone was seen a handful of times. The chain joins TRBV7-9 to TRBJ1-1; TRBD1 might be the D (5 bases). Germline CDR1 and CDR2: SEHNR and FQNEAQ (reference sequence). Trimming shortened V by 6 bases and J by 0 bases, and 11 bases separated the two germline ends. The CDR3 extends over 14 amino acids. CDR3 loop: CASSPQGLNTEAFF. The DNA for the CDR3 is TGTGCCAGCAGTCCCCAGGGATTGAACACTGAAGCTTTCTTT.

V usage is TRBV9 and J usage is TRBJ2-5; D might be TRBD2 (7 bases). V was trimmed by 0 bases and J by 5 bases, leaving 20 bases between them. Germline lookup yields CDR1 SGDLS and CDR2 YYNGEE. The CDR3 contains 17 residues. The DNA of the CDR3 is TGTGCCAGCAGCGTAGGACTAGCCAGGACAGAATCGGAGACCCAGTACTTC. Protein sequence: CASSVGLARTESETQYF.

The V call is TRBV2, the J call TRBJ2-6; D gene uncertain. The CDR3 spans 16 residues. With 5 bases removed from V and 3 bases from J, the gap between germline ends came to 14 bases. From germline, CDR1 is SNHLY and CDR2 FYNNEI. The CDR3 loop is CASSLRAGFGANVLTF. CDR3 nucleotide sequence: TGTGCCAGCAGTTTACGGGCCGGGTTTGGGGCCAACGTCCTGACTTTC.

The chain is built from TRBV28 and TRBJ2-1; TRBD2 is a possible D gene (5 bases). V lost 1 base and J 4 bases, leaving 14 bases between the germline ends. Germline V gene sequence: CDR1 MDHEN, CDR2 SYDVKM. This CDR3 spans 16 amino acids. The CDR3 loop reads CASSLLGRWEYNEQFF. CDR3 nucleotides: TGTGCCAGCAGTTTATTGGGCAGGTGGGAGTACAATGAGCAGTTCTTC.

The chain has TRBV27 and TRBJ2-3, with 7 bases matching TRBD2. Germline trimming cut 4 bases from V and 2 bases from J; bases unmatched to any gene: 9. There are 16 residues in the CDR3. The germline V gene encodes CDR1 MNHEY and CDR2 SMNVEV (reference sequence). CDR3 sequence (DNA): TGTGCCAGCAGTTCGTTGCCGGGAGGCCACACAGATACGCAGTATTTT. It translates to CASSSLPGGHTDTQYF.

This clone was recorded once. The chain combines TRBV2 with TRBJ2-2, with D maybe TRBD1 (5 bases). The CDR3 length is 14 residues. Trimming cost V 2 bases and J 4 bases, with 8 bases left between them. Germline V gene lookup returns CDR1 SNHLY and CDR2 FYNNEI. CDR3: CASSESRGTGELFF. The CDR3 DNA reads as TGTGCCAGCAGTGAATCTAGGGGCACCGGGGAGCTGTTTTTT.

This chain links TRBV19 with TRBJ2-2; D may be TRBD1 (6 bases). The V gene lost 4 bases and the J gene lost 5 bases, with 11 bases spanning the gap. Germline V gene sequence: CDR1 LNHDA, CDR2 SQIVND (reference sequence). The CDR3 is 14 amino acids. The CDR3 nucleotides read TGTGCCAGTAGTAACCCACAGGGTACCGGGGAGCTGTTTTTT. This translates into CASSNPQGTGELFF.

The rearrangement uses TRBV25-1 and TRBJ2-7; 9 nucleotides line up with TRBD1. The CDR3 extends over 17 amino acids. The germline gives CDR1 MGHDK, CDR2 SYGVNS. V was pared by 3 bases and J by 2 bases, with 11 bases of the junction left unmatched. The CDR3 DNA reads TGTGCCAGCAGTGATCGGAAGGGGACAGGGTCCCCCTACGAGCAGTACTTC. It yields the protein CASSDRKGTGSPYEQYF.